This is a list of T cell receptor beta chains from one sample in a study of CD8+ T cells in alopecia areata. Sequencing was performed with immunoSEQ multiplex PCR; in TCRdb, only in-frame clones are kept and a portion is missing. The repertoire holds roughly 190,000 clones, with roughly three fifths as singletons. Sequences were derived from CD4+ T cells sorted from blood, sampled at week 4, from a patient treated with tofacitinib. All receptors derive from a human donor with alopecia areata. Both conserved end residues are part of each CDR3. D genes are given only for firm matches. Clone size appears in some rows only: once, few, many, or a class for an expanded clone.

V: TRBV28; D: TRBD1; J: TRBJ2-1; size: -; DNA: TGTGCCAGCACCGAAACAGGGGGCGGTATCGATGAGCAGTTCTTC; CDR3: CASTETGGGIDEQFF
V: TRBV5-5; D: -; J: TRBJ2-1; size: few; DNA: TGTGCCAGCAGCTTGGGCCTCCAACAGTTCTTC; CDR3: CASSLGLQQFF
V: TRBV5-8; D: -; J: TRBJ1-5; size: -; DNA: TGTGCCAGCAGCTCTAGGGGAGATCAGCCCCAGCATTTT; CDR3: CASSSRGDQPQHF
V: TRBV29-1; D: -; J: TRBJ1-1; size: -; DNA: TGCAGCGTTACTACAGGGATGAACACTGAAGCTTTCTTT; CDR3: CSVTTGMNTEAFF
V: TRBV7-6; D: -; J: TRBJ2-7; size: -; DNA: TGTGCCAGCAGCTTAAGCGACAGTTCCTACGAGCAGTACTTC; CDR3: CASSLSDSSYEQYF
V: TRBV4-1; D: -; J: TRBJ1-1; size: -; DNA: TGCGCCAGCAGCCAATATTTGGGGGAGAACACTGAAGCTTTCTTT; CDR3: CASSQYLGENTEAFF
V: TRBV27; D: -; J: TRBJ1-2; size: -; DNA: TGTGCCAGCAGCCAAACAGGGCTGAGCTATGGCTACACCTTC; CDR3: CASSQTGLSYGYTF
V: TRBV7-2; D: -; J: TRBJ2-7; size: few; DNA: TGTGCCAGCAGCTTAACTCGGAGTACCTTCGTCGAGCAGTACTTC; CDR3: CASSLTRSTFVEQYF
V: TRBV5-6; D: -; J: TRBJ2-5; size: -; DNA: TGTGCCAGCAGCCGATTGCAGGACGTCCGGATACTACCTCCGTACTTC; CDR3: CASSRLQDVRILPPYF
V: TRBV2; D: -; J: TRBJ1-5; size: -; DNA: TGTGCCACCATCGGGTCCGAGGGGCAGCCCCAGCATTTT; CDR3: CATIGSEGQPQHF
V: TRBV18; D: -; J: TRBJ2-7; size: few; DNA: TGTGCCAGCTCATCCCCTTACGAGCAGTACTTC; CDR3: CASSSPYEQYF
V: TRBV5-1; D: TRBD1; J: TRBJ2-7; size: -; DNA: TGCGCCAGCAGCTTGGAGGGGGCATCCTACGAGCAGTACTTC; CDR3: CASSLEGASYEQYF
V: TRBV5-4; D: -; J: TRBJ1-1; size: -; DNA: TGTGCCAGCAGCCCCGGCGTAGGGGGAACTGAAGCTTTCTTT; CDR3: CASSPGVGGTEAFF
V: TRBV7-2; D: -; J: TRBJ2-5; size: -; DNA: TGTGCCAGCAGTCCCAGGCCAGCACAAGAGACCCAGTACTTC; CDR3: CASSPRPAQETQYF
V: TRBV14; D: TRBD1; J: TRBJ2-1; size: -; DNA: TGTGCCAGCAGCCAAGAATACAGGGGATGGCAGTTCTTC; CDR3: CASSQEYRGWQFF
V: TRBV9; D: -; J: TRBJ2-5; size: -; DNA: TGTGCCAGCAGCAGAGCAGCTAAAGAGACCCAGTACTTC; CDR3: CASSRAAKETQYF
V: TRBV7-9; D: -; J: TRBJ2-7; size: -; DNA: TGTGCCAGCCAATCTCAGCCACCCCCGTACGAGCAGTACTTC; CDR3: CASQSQPPPYEQYF
V: TRBV13; D: -; J: TRBJ2-5; size: few; DNA: TGTGCCAGCAGCTTAGCAGGGGTACAAGAGACCCAGTACTTC; CDR3: CASSLAGVQETQYF
V: TRBV29-1; D: TRBD1; J: TRBJ2-3; size: few; DNA: TGCAGCGTTGAGGCCGGGACAGGGGCGGACGATACGCAGTATTTT; CDR3: CSVEAGTGADDTQYF
V: TRBV5-6; D: -; J: TRBJ1-2; size: -; DNA: TGTGCCAGCAGCTTCGGATACTATGGCTACACCTTC; CDR3: CASSFGYYGYTF
V: TRBV5-1; D: TRBD1; J: TRBJ2-7; size: -; DNA: TGCGCCAGCAGCTTCGGACAGGGAGGCGAGCAGTACTTC; CDR3: CASSFGQGGEQYF
V: TRBV5-1; D: -; J: TRBJ2-5; size: few; DNA: TGCGCCAGCTCTCCTAGCTTTGAAGGGACCCAGTACTTC; CDR3: CASSPSFEGTQYF
V: TRBV15; D: TRBD1; J: TRBJ1-6; size: -; DNA: TGTGCCACCAGCAGAGTCCAGACCGGGACAGGGGATAATTCACCCCTCCACTTT; CDR3: CATSRVQTGTGDNSPLHF
V: TRBV19; D: -; J: TRBJ2-5; size: -; DNA: TGTGCCAGTAGTAGGTCCACAGGGGAGACCCAGTACTTC; CDR3: CASSRSTGETQYF
V: TRBV29-1; D: TRBD1; J: TRBJ2-7; size: -; DNA: TGCAGCGTTGAGACAGGGGACGAGCAGTACTTC; CDR3: CSVETGDEQYF
V: TRBV10-3; D: -; J: TRBJ1-5; size: few; DNA: TGTGCCATCAGTGAGGGGGTAGGGGATCAGCCCCAGCATTTT; CDR3: CAISEGVGDQPQHF
V: TRBV10-3; D: -; J: TRBJ2-1; size: -; DNA: TGTGCCATCAGTGAACCATACAATGAGCAGTTCTTC; CDR3: CAISEPYNEQFF
V: TRBV7-2; D: -; J: TRBJ2-1; size: -; DNA: TGTGCCAGCAGCTTCACAAGGAGGGGGTACGGCAATGAGCAGTTCTTC; CDR3: CASSFTRRGYGNEQFF
V: TRBV4-1; D: -; J: TRBJ2-7; size: -; DNA: TGCGCCAGCAGCCCAATTGACAGATCCTACGAGCAGTACTTC; CDR3: CASSPIDRSYEQYF
V: TRBV6-5; D: TRBD1; J: TRBJ2-1; size: -; DNA: TGTGCCAGCAGTCGGGACAGCTCCTACAATGAGCAGTTCTTC; CDR3: CASSRDSSYNEQFF
V: TRBV30; D: TRBD1; J: TRBJ1-6; size: -; DNA: TGTGCCTGCGGGTCGGGACAGGTGAATTCACCCCTCCACTTT; CDR3: CACGSGQVNSPLHF
V: TRBV30; D: TRBD1; J: TRBJ1-4; size: -; DNA: TGTGCCTGGAGTGCCCCCGGGACAGGGTACGAAAAACTGTTTTTT; CDR3: CAWSAPGTGYEKLFF
V: TRBV30; D: -; J: TRBJ1-4; size: -; DNA: TGTGCCTGGAACCGCCTCAGGGAAAGGGCTGAAAAACTGTTTTTT; CDR3: CAWNRLRERAEKLFF
V: TRBV6-6; D: -; J: TRBJ2-5; size: -; DNA: TGTGCCAGCACCCCGGAGGGAATCCAAGAGACCCAGTACTTC; CDR3: CASTPEGIQETQYF
V: TRBV6-5; D: -; J: TRBJ1-2; size: once; DNA: TGTGCCAGCGGAGGGATCAACTATGGCTACACCTTC; CDR3: CASGGINYGYTF
V: TRBV28; D: -; J: TRBJ2-6; size: few; DNA: TGTGCCAGCAGGGCCCCAACAGGGTCTGGGGCCAACGTCCTGACTTTC; CDR3: CASRAPTGSGANVLTF
V: TRBV25-1; D: -; J: TRBJ1-4; size: -; DNA: TGTGCCAGCAGTGAGGGAGGGTTGGAAAAACTGTTTTTT; CDR3: CASSEGGLEKLFF
V: TRBV29-1; D: TRBD1; J: TRBJ1-1; size: -; DNA: TGCAGCGCTTTGGACAGGACGAACACTGAAGCTTTCTTT; CDR3: CSALDRTNTEAFF
V: TRBV7-9; D: TRBD1; J: TRBJ2-7; size: few; DNA: TGTGCCAGCAGCATCGGACAGGGTAGCTCGCACGAGCAGTACTTC; CDR3: CASSIGQGSSHEQYF
V: TRBV29-1; D: -; J: TRBJ2-7; size: -; DNA: TGCAGCGCCAATGACAGAATGTACGAGCAGTACTTC; CDR3: CSANDRMYEQYF
V: TRBV7-3; D: -; J: TRBJ1-2; size: once; DNA: TGTGCCAGCAGCTTAACAGTGACCAGCAGTTTCGATGGCTACACCTTC; CDR3: CASSLTVTSSFDGYTF
V: TRBV5-1; D: TRBD2; J: TRBJ2-1; size: -; DNA: TGCGCCAGCAGCTTGGATAGCGGGGGCTACAATGAGCAGTTCTTC; CDR3: CASSLDSGGYNEQFF
V: TRBV30; D: -; J: TRBJ2-7; size: once; DNA: TGTGCCTGGAGTGTATCCTACGAGCAGTACTTC; CDR3: CAWSVSYEQYF
V: TRBV7-2; D: TRBD1; J: TRBJ1-6; size: many; DNA: TGTGCCAGCAGCTCTATAGGACAGGGGCGTAATTCACCCCTCCACTTT; CDR3: CASSSIGQGRNSPLHF
V: TRBV2; D: TRBD2; J: TRBJ2-1; size: few; DNA: TGTGCCAGCAGTGGCGGACTAGCGGGGTACAATGAGCAGTTCTTC; CDR3: CASSGGLAGYNEQFF
V: TRBV29-1; D: -; J: TRBJ1-1; size: few; DNA: TGCAGCTCCCTGGGGAGTTTGGACACTGAAGCTTTCTTT; CDR3: CSSLGSLDTEAFF
V: TRBV7-6; D: -; J: TRBJ1-5; size: -; DNA: TGTGCCAGCAGCTTTACGGAAAATCAGCCCCAGCATTTT; CDR3: CASSFTENQPQHF
V: TRBV29-1; D: TRBD2; J: TRBJ2-1; size: -; DNA: TGCAGCGTTTCTAGCGGGGGGGCTTATGAGCAGTTCTTC; CDR3: CSVSSGGAYEQFF
V: TRBV14; D: -; J: TRBJ1-5; size: few; DNA: TGTGCCAGCAGCCAAGCGCATGGTGCGCCCCAGCATTTT; CDR3: CASSQAHGAPQHF
V: TRBV2; D: -; J: TRBJ2-3; size: few; DNA: TGTGCCAGCAGTATGAGGGTAACTCCGAGGGGTACGCAGTATTTT; CDR3: CASSMRVTPRGTQYF
V: TRBV5-4; D: -; J: TRBJ2-1; size: -; DNA: TGTGCCAGCAGCTTGGGAGACAGGTTGTACAATGAGCAGTTCTTC; CDR3: CASSLGDRLYNEQFF
V: TRBV19; D: -; J: TRBJ2-5; size: few; DNA: TGTGCCAGTAGCGCCGGGGGTCAAGAGACCCAGTACTTC; CDR3: CASSAGGQETQYF
V: TRBV10-3; D: TRBD2; J: TRBJ2-1; size: -; DNA: TGTGCCATCACTACCGGACTAGCTTGGGGCAATGAGCAGTTCTTC; CDR3: CAITTGLAWGNEQFF
V: TRBV29-1; D: -; J: TRBJ2-3; size: -; DNA: TGCAGCACGGCCCTGCAGGCAGATACGCAGTATTTT; CDR3: CSTALQADTQYF
V: TRBV5-6; D: TRBD1; J: TRBJ2-7; size: few; DNA: TGTGCCAGCAGCTCTTGGGACAGTCTTTCCTACGAGCAGTACTTC; CDR3: CASSSWDSLSYEQYF
V: TRBV5-5; D: -; J: TRBJ1-5; size: -; DNA: -; CDR3: CASTVSLQSRNQPQHF
V: TRBV2; D: -; J: TRBJ1-2; size: -; DNA: TGTGCCAGCAGTGGCGACTCGGGGGATGGCTACACCTTC; CDR3: CASSGDSGDGYTF
V: TRBV30; D: -; J: TRBJ2-7; size: -; DNA: TGTGCCTGGAGTGCCTCGAGGCCCTACGAGCAGTACTTC; CDR3: CAWSASRPYEQYF
V: TRBV27; D: TRBD2; J: TRBJ2-5; size: -; DNA: TGTGCCAGCAGATCGAGCGGGGCCATAGCACAAGAGACCCAGTACTTC; CDR3: CASRSSGAIAQETQYF